This T cell receptor beta chain was identified during a study of blood T cell repertoires in COVID-19. Libraries were prepared by immunoSEQ multiplex PCR; TCRdb keeps only in-frame clonotypes and omits some of them. The data hold roughly 38,000 clones, with around 81% observed a single time. The germline CDR1 and CDR2 sequences are KGHDR and SFDVKD. The CDR3 runs to 16 residues. V lost 4 bases, J lost 4 bases, and 10 bases stayed unmatched. The TCR was taken from a man aged 40-50 years with active or convalescent COVID-19. The rearrangement uses TRBV24-1 and TRBJ1-2, with TRBD1 matching over 8 bases. Sequencing input: peripheral blood. Written as DNA, the CDR3 is TGTGCCACCAGTGACCGAGGACAGGGAAATCTCTATGGCTACACCTTC. Translation gives CATSDRGQGNLYGYTF.